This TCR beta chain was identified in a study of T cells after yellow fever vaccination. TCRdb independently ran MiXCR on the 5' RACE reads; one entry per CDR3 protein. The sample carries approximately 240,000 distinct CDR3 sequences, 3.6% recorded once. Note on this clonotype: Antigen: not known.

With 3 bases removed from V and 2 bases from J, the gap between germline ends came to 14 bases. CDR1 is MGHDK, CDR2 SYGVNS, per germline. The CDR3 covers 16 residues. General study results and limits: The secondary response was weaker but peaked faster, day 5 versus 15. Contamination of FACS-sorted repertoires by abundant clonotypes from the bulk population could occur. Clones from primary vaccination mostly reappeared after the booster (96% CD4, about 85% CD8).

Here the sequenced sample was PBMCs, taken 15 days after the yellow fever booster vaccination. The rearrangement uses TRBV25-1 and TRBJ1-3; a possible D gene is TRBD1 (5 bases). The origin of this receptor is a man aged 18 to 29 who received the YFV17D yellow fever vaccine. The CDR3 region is CASSEEGPMAGNTIYF. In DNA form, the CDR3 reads TGTGCCAGCAGTGAGGAGGGGCCGATGGCTGGAAACACCATATATTTT.